Included here is one TCR beta chain sequence, with context. Its antigen remains unidentified. Trimming stripped 3 bases from V and 9 bases from J, with 9 bases between. The germline gives CDR1 GTSNPN, CDR2 SVGIG (reference sequence). The CDR3 is 12 residues long. Regarding treatment: over 15 received Ad26.COV2.S at low or high dose, single or two shots; 5 received placebo; per-sample allocation not given. The investigators took samples on day 63 after the first vaccine or placebo injection. In Boston, the donor was an adult between 18-55 years of age. The sample originates from a study of Ad26.COV2.S vaccination and SARS-CoV-2 variants. Broader study findings: Vaccinated and placebo-treated recipients had similar non-spike TCR breadth.

Produced via immunoSEQ multiplex PCR; TCRdb's table is partial and in-frame only. This table has around 270,000 clones, approximately 88% appearing once. The chain joins TRBV30 to TRBJ1-6; no definite D call. The TCR sequence derives from a person aged 18 to 65 who received the Ad26.COV2.S COVID-19 vaccine or a placebo. The starting material was peripheral blood, obtained in a trial of Ad26.COV2.S vaccine versus placebo. CDR3 sequence reads: CAWRHPGSPLHF. DNA of the CDR3: TGTGCCTGGAGACATCCTGGTTCACCCCTCCACTTT.